This is a list of T cell receptor beta chains from one sample in a study of T cell responses to AZD1222 COVID-19 vaccine. Clones were read by immunoSEQ multiplex PCR, and TCRdb kept only the in-frame ones, dropping some. The sample consists of 110,000 or so clones, around 90% of them appearing once. The input for sequencing was peripheral blood, taken on day 0 of MenACWY control vaccination. These receptors came from an adult in good health. Both conserved end residues are part of each CDR3. The D gene is left open where the match is weak. The size entry is marked missing in some rows and otherwise reads once, few, many or a size class.

j_gene	abundance	d_gene	v_gene	CDR3aa	CDR3nt
TRBJ1-4	-	-	TRBV2	CASSVGVANEKLFF	TGTGCCAGCAGTGTGGGGGTGGCTAATGAAAAACTGTTTTTT
TRBJ1-1	once	-	TRBV5-1	CASSPGTANTEAFF	TGCGCCAGCAGCCCCGGGACGGCGAACACTGAAGCTTTCTTT
TRBJ2-5	-	-	TRBV5-1	CASSLAETQYF	TGCGCCAGCAGCTTGGCCGAGACCCAGTACTTC
TRBJ2-2	-	-	TRBV4-3	CASSHSRVTGELFF	TGCGCCAGCAGCCATTCCAGGGTCACCGGGGAGCTGTTTTTT
TRBJ2-5	-	-	TRBV11-1	CASSSRPSLEETQYF	TGTGCCAGCAGCTCCCGACCGTCGTTAGAGGAGACCCAGTACTTC
TRBJ2-5	-	TRBD1	TRBV28	CASRRDSQTQYF	TGTGCCAGCAGACGGGACAGTCAGACCCAGTACTTC
TRBJ1-4	-	-	TRBV7-9	CASSLQGGKNEKLFF	TGTGCCAGCAGCTTACAGGGCGGGAAGAATGAAAAACTGTTTTTT
TRBJ2-5	-	-	TRBV5-1	CASSLTGTTQETQYF	TGCGCCAGCAGCTTAACAGGGACGACCCAAGAGACCCAGTACTTC
TRBJ2-5	-	-	TRBV7-3	CASSLNGGEQYF	TGTGCCAGCAGCTTAAATGGAGGGGAGCAGTACTTC
TRBJ2-5	-	-	TRBV19	CASSPHLDRPLQETQYF	TGTGCCAGTAGTCCCCACCTCGACAGGCCGCTACAAGAGACCCAGTACTTC
TRBJ1-3	-	-	TRBV21-1	CASSKMAGQGKRSSGNTIYF	TGTGCCAGCAGCAAAATGGCGGGACAGGGGAAGAGGAGCTCTGGAAACACCATATATTTT
TRBJ1-1	-	-	TRBV28	CASISRSNTEAFF	TGTGCCAGCATCTCCAGGTCGAACACTGAAGCTTTCTTT
TRBJ2-5	-	-	TRBV4-1	CASSPGLQETQYF	TGCGCCAGCAGCCCCGGACTCCAAGAGACCCAGTACTTC
TRBJ2-7	once	-	TRBV7-3	CASSGGPFNEQYF	TGTGCCAGCAGCGGGGGTCCCTTCAACGAGCAGTACTTC
TRBJ1-1	-	-	TRBV18	CASSPQGGTEAFF	TGTGCCAGCTCACCACAGGGTGGGACTGAAGCTTTCTTT
TRBJ2-6	-	-	TRBV5-1	CASSLGWGAGANVLTF	TGCGCCAGCAGCTTGGGGTGGGGAGCTGGGGCCAACGTCCTGACTTTC
TRBJ1-4	-	-	TRBV2	CASSYDSEKLFF	TGTGCCAGCAGTTATGACAGTGAAAAACTGTTTTTT
TRBJ1-2	once	-	TRBV5-6	CASSLGGPKTNYGYTF	TGTGCCAGCAGTCTAGGGGGACCGAAGACTAACTATGGCTACACCTTC
TRBJ2-2	-	-	TRBV2	CASSERLANTGELFF	TGTGCCAGCAGTGAAAGACTAGCGAACACCGGGGAGCTGTTTTTT
TRBJ1-2	-	TRBD1	TRBV3-1/TRBV3-2	CASSQGQGLYGYTF	TGTGCCAGCAGCCAAGGACAGGGCCTATACGGCTACACCTTC
TRBJ2-7	-	TRBD2	TRBV7-2	CASSPYSGGGGYEQYF	TGTGCCAGCAGCCCGTACTCCGGGGGGGGTGGCTACGAGCAGTACTTC
TRBJ2-7	-	-	TRBV28	CASTGSSYEQYF	TGTGCCAGCACGGGTAGCTCCTACGAGCAGTACTTC
TRBJ2-5	-	-	TRBV24-1	CATSDGYQEPQYF	TGTGCCACCAGTGATGGGTACCAAGAGCCCCAGTACTTC
TRBJ2-7	-	-	TRBV19	CASSIGRGSYEQYF	TGTGCCAGTAGTATTGGTCGGGGATCCTACGAGCAGTACTTC
TRBJ1-3	-	-	TRBV29-1	CSVDVGSGNTIYF	TGCAGCGTTGATGTTGGTTCTGGAAACACCATATATTTT
TRBJ2-1	-	TRBD2	TRBV12-5	CASGLYRGEEFF	TGTGCTAGTGGTTTGTACCGGGGGGAGGAGTTCTTC
TRBJ2-3	-	TRBD2	TRBV10-1	CANNVASGDTQYF	TGCGCCAACAATGTAGCTAGCGGGGATACGCAGTATTTT
TRBJ2-7	-	-	TRBV9	CASSVSPGPYEQYF	TGTGCCAGCAGCGTGTCTCCTGGGCCTTACGAGCAGTACTTC
TRBJ1-1	-	TRBD1	TRBV2	CASSLDRVNTEAFF	TGTGCCAGCAGTTTGGACAGGGTGAACACTGAAGCTTTCTTT
TRBJ1-2	-	TRBD1	TRBV18	CASSLRTGEGGYTF	TGTGCCAGCTCACTCCGAACAGGGGAAGGTGGCTACACCTTC
TRBJ2-1	-	-	TRBV5-5	CASSRVQTHNEQFF	TGTGCCAGCAGCCGGGTCCAGACACACAATGAGCAGTTCTTC
TRBJ2-7	-	TRBD2	TRBV5-1	CASSRPSGGHEQYF	TGCGCCAGCAGTCGACCTAGCGGGGGGCACGAGCAGTACTTC
TRBJ1-1	-	TRBD1	TRBV6-2/TRBV6-3	CASSPTGTGLNTEAFF	TGTGCCAGCAGCCCTACCGGGACAGGATTGAACACTGAAGCTTTCTTT
TRBJ1-2	-	TRBD1	TRBV19	CASSFDRGLGYTF	TGTGCCAGTAGTTTTGACAGGGGGCTTGGCTACACCTTC
TRBJ2-2	once	TRBD2	TRBV2	CASSVPTSSHGELFF	TGTGCCAGCAGTGTCCCGACTAGCTCCCACGGGGAGCTGTTTTTT
TRBJ2-3	once	TRBD2	TRBV5-1	CASSLASSGVSGDTQYF	TGCGCCAGCAGCTTGGCCTCTAGCGGGGTCTCTGGAGATACGCAGTATTTT
TRBJ1-4	-	-	TRBV5-1	CASSLDGKNEKLFF	TGCGCCAGCAGCTTGGACGGCAAGAATGAAAAACTGTTTTTT
TRBJ1-5	once	TRBD1	TRBV19	CASGQGAVGNQPQHF	TGTGCCAGCGGACAGGGGGCCGTCGGCAATCAGCCCCAGCATTTT
TRBJ1-1	once	TRBD1	TRBV6-5	CASRGQGAARAFF	TGTGCCAGCAGGGGACAGGGGGCGGCGAGAGCTTTCTTT
TRBJ2-3	-	-	TRBV29-1	CSVEDGHRVGQYF	TGCAGCGTTGAAGATGGCCACCGGGTTGGGCAGTATTTT
TRBJ1-2	-	TRBD1	TRBV2	CASSVSGQGFGYTF	TGTGCCAGCAGTGTTTCCGGACAGGGGTTTGGCTACACCTTC
TRBJ2-3	-	TRBD2	TRBV7-9	CASSSTRTSGGADTQYF	TGTGCCAGCAGCTCAACCCGGACTAGCGGGGGGGCCGATACGCAGTATTTT